These T cell receptor beta chains were read from a single sample in a study of T-cell reconstitution after alpha-beta-depleted transplantation in children. TCRdb reprocessed the PCR reads with MiXCR, giving one entry per CDR3 protein. The data contain hundreds of thousands of distinct CDR3 sequences, around a third of them singletons. This specimen consisted of PBMCs from the stem cell graft donor, obtained from the stem cell graft. These receptors were obtained from a human donor who donated a stem cell graft to a child with aplastic anemia. Each CDR3 is given with its conserved first and last residue. The D gene is left open where the match is weak. Some rows mark clone size as missing; the rest say once, few, many or name a class of expanded clone.

.	TRBV15	TRBD1	TRBJ2-4	CATVDRFIGKNIQYF	TGTGCCACCGTGGACAGGTTCATTGGCAAAAACATTCAGTACTTC
few	TRBV5-1	TRBD2	TRBJ2-1	CASSRGASGSLYNEQFF	TGCGCCAGCAGCCGCGGCGCTAGCGGGAGCCTCTACAATGAGCAGTTCTTC
few	TRBV29-1	.	TRBJ1-6	CSVVVTSSYNSPLHF	TGCAGCGTTGTGGTCACTAGCTCCTATAATTCACCCCTCCACTTT
.	TRBV29-1	TRBD1	TRBJ1-2	CSVDGTGGYTF	TGCAGCGTTGACGGGACAGGAGGCTACACCTTC
.	TRBV6-5	TRBD1	TRBJ1-2	CASSYSTGRYGYTF	TGTGCCAGCAGTTACTCGACAGGGCGATATGGCTACACCTTC
many	TRBV20-1	TRBD1	TRBJ2-4	CSASETGRMNIQYF	TGCAGTGCTTCCGAGACAGGGAGAATGAACATTCAGTACTTC
few	TRBV25-1	.	TRBJ2-5	CASSARGWETQYF	TGTGCCAGCAGTGCAAGGGGGTGGGAGACCCAGTACTTC
few	TRBV28	.	TRBJ1-1	CASRQGHTEAFF	TGTGCCAGCAGGCAGGGGCACACTGAAGCTTTCTTT
.	TRBV12-3/TRBV12-4	.	TRBJ1-4	CASSLVRGTTNEKLFF	TGTGCCAGCAGTTTAGTCCGGGGGACAACTAATGAAAAACTGTTTTTT
.	TRBV20-1	.	TRBJ2-7	CSATYYISAASYEQYF	TGCAGTGCTACCTATTACATTAGCGCGGCATCCTACGAGCAGTACTTC
few	TRBV20-1	.	TRBJ2-2	CSAIGGPGTGELFF	TGCAGTGCCATCGGCGGACCTGGGACCGGGGAGCTGTTTTTT